This is a list of T cell receptor beta chains from one sample in a study of blood T cells in healthy people across ages. One entry per CDR3 protein, called by TCRdb with MiXCR from the 5' RACE reads. This sample carries 800,000 to 1,000,000 distinct CDR3 sequences, roughly 43% of them seen once, and the ten largest clones take roughly an eighth. The sequenced sample consisted of blood. The receptors were sampled from a man aged 30-40 years in good health. The CDR3 runs from the conserved cysteine through the conserved F or W. Fields, in order: J gene, D gene, V gene, clone size, CDR3 DNA, CDR3 protein. A D gene is named only where the DNA matches it firmly. Part of the rows lack a size; the others show once, few, many or a class for expanded clones.

>TRBJ2-4|NA|TRBV12-3/TRBV12-4|NA
TGTGCCAGCAGTTCCGGGTCCTTGGGGACCAAAAACATTCAGTACTTC
CASSSGSLGTKNIQYF
>TRBJ2-2|NA|TRBV9|NA
TGTGCCAGCAGCCCAAATCCGTTTAGGGTCCCCAGGGAGCTGTTTTTT
CASSPNPFRVPRELFF
>TRBJ2-2|NA|TRBV7-9|NA
TGTGCCAGCAGCGGCACAGAGAACACCGGGGAGCTGTTTTTT
CASSGTENTGELFF
>TRBJ2-7|NA|TRBV7-2|NA
TGTGCCAGCAGCTTATTGGGCAGGGGAACCTACGAGCAGTACTTC
CASSLLGRGTYEQYF
>TRBJ1-6|TRBD1|TRBV5-6|few
TGTGCCAGCAGAACCCGGGACAGCAATAATTCACCCCTCCACTTT
CASRTRDSNNSPLHF
>TRBJ1-1|TRBD1|TRBV7-3|NA
TGTGCCAGCAGCATACAGGGGATCACTGAAGCTTTCTTT
CASSIQGITEAFF
>TRBJ2-7|TRBD2|TRBV6-6|NA
TGTGCCAGCAGAGCCCCTACTAGCGGGAGCTACGAGCAGTACTTC
CASRAPTSGSYEQYF
>TRBJ1-4|NA|TRBV11-2|NA
TGTGCCAGCAGCGAAACAGGGAGTGTTGGTGAAAAACTGTTTTTT
CASSETGSVGEKLFF
>TRBJ1-5|TRBD1|TRBV4-2|NA
TGTGCCAGCAGCCAGGCCTCCCCGGGACAGGGATTGGATCAGCCCCAGCATTTT
CASSQASPGQGLDQPQHF
>TRBJ1-2|NA|TRBV4-1|NA
TGCGCCAGCAGCCAAGATGCCCAGGCAGGCTACACCTTC
CASSQDAQAGYTF
>TRBJ2-1|NA|TRBV4-1|once
TGCGCCAGCAGCCAAGAACCGGGACCCTCCTCCTACAATGAGCAGTTCTTC
CASSQEPGPSSYNEQFF
>TRBJ1-6|NA|TRBV20-1|NA
TGCAGTGCTGGCCGAGGGCAGCGGAATGGTTCACCCCTCCACTTT
CSAGRGQRNGSPLHF
>TRBJ2-1|TRBD2|TRBV6-1|NA
TGTGCCAGCAGGGCTAGCGGGGCCAACAATGAGCAGTTCTTC
CASRASGANNEQFF
>TRBJ2-7|TRBD2|TRBV20-1|few
TGCAGTGCTAGAGTCCCTAGCGGGTACTACGAGCAGTACTTC
CSARVPSGYYEQYF